The T cell receptor (beta chain) described here comes from a study of T cell repertoires in cytomegalovirus infection. On the study more broadly: Both a matching HLA type and CMV infection were indicated by public TCR beta signatures. Study outcomes and limitations: Frequencies of public TCR beta families were cumulated, and this identified carriers of CMV plus the relevant HLA. Within the response measured ex vivo, HLA-C-restricted CMV-specific TCR beta clonotypes were dominant.

J lost 6 bases, V lost 5 bases, and 12 bases had no gene match. The length of the CDR3 is 16 residues. In germline, CDR1 is SGHAT, CDR2 FQNNGV. In TCRdb, the reads were re-called with MiXCR into one record per CDR3 protein. The sample consists of around 900,000 distinct CDR3 sequences, roughly a third of them appearing once. Of note for this clonotype: Its antigen is not known.

Specimen: cultured CD8+ T cells from PBMCs, collected from culture after CMV antigen stimulation. The TCR sequence derives from a human donor in good health (CMV status not recorded). Some clones in this sample may be carry-over from other donors' samples. J is TRBJ1-4 and V is TRBV11-2, with 7 bases identical to TRBD1. The CDR3 coding sequence is TGTGCCAGCAGCGCAAGACAGGGCCGCCGGGATGAAAAACTGTTTTTT. Protein product: CASSARQGRRDEKLFF. Using reference TRBV11-2 and TRBJ1-4 for the parts outside the CDR3, the full variable domain is EAGVAQSPRYKIIEKRQSVAFWCNPISGHATLYWYQQILGQGPKLLIQFQNNGVVDDSQLPKDRFSAERLKGVDSTLKIQPAKLEDSAVYLCASSARQGRRDEKLFFGSGTQLSVL.